The TCR beta chain under discussion was sequenced for a study of glioma-infiltrating T cells after dendritic cell vaccination. The CDR3 spans 12 residues. With 0 bases removed from V and 9 bases from J, the gap between germline ends came to 8 bases. Germline V gene sequence: CDR1 SGDLS, CDR2 YYNGEE. PBMC were collected before vaccination, two weeks after the third vaccination, and at progression. Input was 2 ug genomic DNA, or all available if less. Libraries were prepared by immunoSEQ multiplex PCR; TCRdb keeps only in-frame clonotypes and omits some of them. Seen here are over 90,000 clones, roughly 79% observed once, and the top ten hold over 9.5%.

This material consisted of blood, taken before dendritic cell vaccination. The sequence derives from a human donor with glioblastoma. The chain has TRBV9 and TRBJ2-3; D might be TRBD1 (6 bases). CDR3 in DNA: TGTGCCAGCAGCGTAGACAGGGAGACGCAGTATTTT. Translated, it gives CASSVDRETQYF.